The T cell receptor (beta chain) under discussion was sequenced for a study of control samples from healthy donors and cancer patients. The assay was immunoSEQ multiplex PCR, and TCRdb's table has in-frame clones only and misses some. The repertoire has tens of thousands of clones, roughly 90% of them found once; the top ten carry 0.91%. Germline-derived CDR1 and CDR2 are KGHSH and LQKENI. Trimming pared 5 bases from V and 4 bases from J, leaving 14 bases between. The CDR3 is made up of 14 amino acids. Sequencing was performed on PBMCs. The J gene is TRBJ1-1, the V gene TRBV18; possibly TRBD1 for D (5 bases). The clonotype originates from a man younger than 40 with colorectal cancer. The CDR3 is CASSSNVGRTEAFF. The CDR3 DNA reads TGTGCCAGCTCATCTAATGTGGGGCGCACTGAAGCTTTCTTT.